This TCR beta chain was recovered during a study of blood T cell repertoires in COVID-19. The V gene's germline CDR1 is SQVTM and CDR2 ANQGSEA. V shed 5 bases and J shed 2 bases, with 7 bases lying between them. This CDR3 contains 13 residues. Assay used: immunoSEQ multiplex PCR; TCRdb lists only in-frame clones, some missing. The sample comprises roughly 300,000 clones, 80% to 90% of which are singletons, and more than 9% rests with the top ten. This rearrangement joins TRBV29-1 to TRBJ2-6, with D unclear. Sequencing used PBMCs or T cells enriched from blood (not recorded which). The TCR originated in a woman under 30 who had recovered from COVID-19. The CDR3 loop is CSVTIPGANVLTF. CDR3 nucleotide sequence: TGCAGCGTTACTATCCCTGGGGCCAACGTCCTGACTTTC.